Presented here are 10 T cell receptor beta chains from one specimen sequenced in a study of PD-1 blockade in classical Hodgkin lymphoma. Time point here: cycle 4 day 1 (C4D1), after 6 weeks of nivolumab. Each patient relapsed following autologous stem cell transplantation, and prior brentuximab vedotin exposure differed. Generated by immunoSEQ multiplex PCR, the TCRdb table keeps only in-frame clones and is missing some. The data hold roughly 94,000 clones, with about 93% observed a single time. The input for sequencing was peripheral blood mononuclear cells (PBMCs), taken before the fourth cycle of nivolumab. These receptors were taken from a human donor with classical Hodgkin lymphoma.

This clone has more than one count but fewer than ten. The CDR3 protein is CAANKGGTHTEAFF. DNA for the CDR3: TGTGCCGCCAACAAGGGGGGAACGCACACTGAAGCTTTCTTT. V gene TRBV30 combines with J gene TRBJ1-1; D is perhaps TRBD1 (6 bases). Germline CDR1 and CDR2: GTSNPN and SVGIG (reference sequence). V was pared by 8 bases and J by 3 bases, with 19 bases between. The CDR3 sequence is 14 residues long.

V usage is TRBV27 and J usage is TRBJ2-1, with D possibly being TRBD2 (6 bases). Between the trimmed V and J ends, which lost 5 bases and 4 bases, there was a span of 12 bases. The CDR3 contains 14 residues. Germline lookup yields CDR1 MNHEY and CDR2 SMNVEV (reference sequence). In DNA form, the CDR3 reads TGTGCCAGCAGTCCCGGGAGTTCTTACAATGAGCAGTTCTTC. Translating gives CASSPGSSYNEQFF.

The chain combines TRBV19 with TRBJ2-1, with unresolved D. V dropped 3 bases and J dropped 7 bases, with 10 bases sitting between them. This CDR3 contains 13 residues. The germline CDR1 and CDR2 sequences are LNHDA and SQIVND (reference sequence). This CDR3 reads CASSIYSPNEQFF. As DNA, the CDR3 is TGTGCCAGTAGTATTTACAGCCCAAATGAGCAGTTCTTC.

This clone has only one observation. The chain carries TRBV10-1 and TRBJ2-1, with D maybe TRBD2 (5 bases). V was trimmed by 4 bases and J by 9 bases, leaving 13 bases between them. Germline V lookup: CDR1 WNHNN, CDR2 SYGVQD (reference sequence). The CDR3 runs to 13 residues. DNA of the CDR3: TGCGCCAGCAGTGGGGAGAGCGTCGGTGAGCAGTTCTTC. It yields the protein CASSGESVGEQFF.

A word on this clone: This sample also contains other DNA sequences that code for the same CDR3. The chain has TRBV6-1 and TRBJ1-2; 9 bases are a match to TRBD1. The germline V gene encodes CDR1 MNHNS and CDR2 SASEGT. With V trimmed by 6 bases and J by 7 bases, 9 bases remained unmatched. The CDR3 covers 14 residues. The CDR3 sequence is CASRASGTGLGYTF. CDR3 sequence (DNA): TGTGCCAGCAGGGCCTCCGGGACAGGGCTTGGCTACACCTTC.

The V and J genes are TRBV5-6 and TRBJ1-2; the D gene is possibly TRBD1 (5 bases). This CDR3 has 15 amino acids. The germline CDR1 and CDR2 sequences are SGHDT and YYEEEE. Trimming pared 3 bases from V and 3 bases from J, leaving 15 bases between. In DNA form, the CDR3 reads TGTGCCAGCAGCTGGGGACGGTCCATTCACTATGGCTACACCTTC. Its protein is CASSWGRSIHYGYTF.

This clone was seen once. The chain's CDR3 is CAWSDTSGLSYYNEQFF. CDR3 in DNA: TGTGCCTGGAGTGATACTAGCGGGCTATCCTACTACAATGAGCAGTTCTTC. This chain connects TRBV30 to TRBJ2-1, with 9 bases matching TRBD2. J was trimmed by 3 bases and V by 1 base; bases with no gene match: 10. In germline, CDR1 is GTSNPN, CDR2 SVGIG (reference sequence). There are 17 residues in the CDR3.

V and J are TRBV11-3 and TRBJ2-1; D possibly uses TRBD1 or TRBD2 (5 bases each). Germline V gene sequence: CDR1 SGHNT, CDR2 YENEEA. V dropped 5 bases and J dropped 4 bases, with 12 bases sitting between them. The CDR3 contains 14 residues. The CDR3 protein is CASSTGGGYNEQFF. CDR3 bases: TGTGCCAGCAGCACGGGTGGGGGTTACAATGAGCAGTTCTTC.

The J gene is TRBJ2-7, the V gene TRBV9; the D gene is possibly TRBD1 (5 bases). This CDR3 is 14 amino acids long. The V end lost 4 bases, the J end lost 1 base, and 12 bases lay between the germline ends. Germline V gives CDR1 SGDLS, CDR2 YYNGEE. The CDR3 is CASSQGTPSYEQYF. The CDR3 nucleotides read TGTGCCAGCAGCCAGGGAACCCCTTCCTACGAGCAGTACTTC.

The chain joins TRBV7-7 to TRBJ2-3; 9 nucleotides match TRBD1. Germline values: CDR1 SSHAT, CDR2 FNYEAQ (reference sequence). V gave up 5 bases and J gave up 3 bases; unmatched junction bases: 9. The CDR3 has 16 amino acids. CDR3 protein: CASSKGTGKRTDTQYF. DNA of the CDR3: TGTGCCAGCAGCAAAGGGACAGGGAAAAGAACAGATACGCAGTATTTT. Together with reference TRBV7-7 and TRBJ2-3, the CDR3 gives the full variable domain: GAGVSQSPRYKVTKRGQDVTLRCDPISSHATLYWYQQALGQGPEFLTYFNYEAQPDKSGLPSDRFSAERPEGSISTLTIQRTEQRDSAMYRCASSKGTGKRTDTQYFGPGTRLTVL.